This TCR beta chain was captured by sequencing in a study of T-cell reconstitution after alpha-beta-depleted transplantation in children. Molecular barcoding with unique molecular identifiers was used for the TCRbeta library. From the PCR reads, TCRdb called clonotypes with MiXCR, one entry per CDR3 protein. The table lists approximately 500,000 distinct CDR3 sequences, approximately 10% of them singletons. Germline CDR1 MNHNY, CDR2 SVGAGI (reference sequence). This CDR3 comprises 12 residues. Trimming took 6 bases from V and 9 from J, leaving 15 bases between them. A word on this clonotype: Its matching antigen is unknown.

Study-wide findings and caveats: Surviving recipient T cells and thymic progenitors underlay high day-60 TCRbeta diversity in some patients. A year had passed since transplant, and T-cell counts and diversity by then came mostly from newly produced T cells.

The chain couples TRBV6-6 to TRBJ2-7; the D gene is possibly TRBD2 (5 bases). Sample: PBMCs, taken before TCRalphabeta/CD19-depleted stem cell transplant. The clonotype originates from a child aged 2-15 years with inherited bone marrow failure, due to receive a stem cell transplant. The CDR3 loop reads CASSPRTSGQYF. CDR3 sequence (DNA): TGTGCCAGCAGCCCAAGGACTTCGGGGCAGTACTTC.